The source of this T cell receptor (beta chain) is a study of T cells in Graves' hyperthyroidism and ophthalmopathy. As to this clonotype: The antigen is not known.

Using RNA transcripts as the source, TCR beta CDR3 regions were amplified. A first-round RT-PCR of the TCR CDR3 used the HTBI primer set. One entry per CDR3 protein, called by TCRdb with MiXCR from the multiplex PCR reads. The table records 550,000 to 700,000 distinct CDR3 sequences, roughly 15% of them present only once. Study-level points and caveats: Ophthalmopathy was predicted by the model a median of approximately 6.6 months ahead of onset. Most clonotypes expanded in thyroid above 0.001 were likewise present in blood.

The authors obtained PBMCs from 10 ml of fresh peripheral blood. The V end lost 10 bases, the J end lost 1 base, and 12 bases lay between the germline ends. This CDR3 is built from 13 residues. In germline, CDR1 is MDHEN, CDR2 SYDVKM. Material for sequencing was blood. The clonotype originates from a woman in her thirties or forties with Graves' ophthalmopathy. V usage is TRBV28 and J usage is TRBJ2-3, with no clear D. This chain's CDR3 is CAIYDEGTDTQYF. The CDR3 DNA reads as TGTGCCATCTACGACGAGGGCACAGATACGCAGTATTTT.